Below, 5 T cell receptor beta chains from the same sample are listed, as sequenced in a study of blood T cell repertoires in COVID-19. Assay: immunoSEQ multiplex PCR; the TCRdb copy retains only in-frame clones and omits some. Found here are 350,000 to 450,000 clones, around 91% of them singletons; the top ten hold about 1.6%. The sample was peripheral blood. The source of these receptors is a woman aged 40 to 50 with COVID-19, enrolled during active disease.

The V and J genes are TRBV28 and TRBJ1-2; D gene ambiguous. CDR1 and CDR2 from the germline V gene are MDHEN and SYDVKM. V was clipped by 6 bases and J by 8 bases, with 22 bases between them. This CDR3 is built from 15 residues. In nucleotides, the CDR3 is TGTGCCAGCAGCCAATCCGGGAGGGTCACCAGCGGCTACACCTTC. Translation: CASSQSGRVTSGYTF.

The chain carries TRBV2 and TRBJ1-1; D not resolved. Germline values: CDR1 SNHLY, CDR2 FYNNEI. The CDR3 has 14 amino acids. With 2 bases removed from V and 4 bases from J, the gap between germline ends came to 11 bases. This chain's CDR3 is CASSESTGFTEAFF. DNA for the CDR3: TGTGCCAGCAGTGAAAGCACGGGATTCACTGAAGCTTTCTTT.

For the CDR3, the DNA is TGTGCCAGCAGCTTCTCCAGATATAATTCACCCCTCCACTTT. Amino acid sequence: CASSFSRYNSPLHF. The J gene is TRBJ1-6, the V gene TRBV5-6; D is undetermined. Between the trimmed V and J ends, which lost 2 bases and 4 bases, there was a span of 7 bases. CDR1 and CDR2 (germline): SGHDT, YYEEEE. This CDR3 is built from 14 residues. Full variable domain (missing parts from reference TRBV5-6 and TRBJ1-6): DAGVTQSPTHLIKTRGQQVTLRCSPKSGHDTVSWYQQALGQGPQFIFQYYEEEERQRGNFPDRFSGHQFPNYSSELNVNALLLGDSALYLCASSFSRYNSPLHFGNGTRLTVT.

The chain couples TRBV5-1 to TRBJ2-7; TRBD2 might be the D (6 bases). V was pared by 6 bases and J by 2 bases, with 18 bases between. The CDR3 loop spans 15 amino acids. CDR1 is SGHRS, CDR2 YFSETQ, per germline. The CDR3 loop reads CASTPDGGSPYEQYF. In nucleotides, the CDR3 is TGCGCCAGCACGCCGGACGGGGGTTCCCCCTACGAGCAGTACTTC.

The CDR3 coding sequence is TGTGCCAGCAGCTTGGTGGGGAGGGGGGGCCTGAACACTGAAGCTTTCTTT. Encoded protein: CASSLVGRGGLNTEAFF. V is TRBV5-6 and J is TRBJ1-1, with a tentative D call TRBD1 (6 bases). Germline V gene lookup returns CDR1 SGHDT and CDR2 YYEEEE. This CDR3 region has 17 residues. With 0 bases removed from V and 0 bases from J, the gap between germline ends came to 15 bases.